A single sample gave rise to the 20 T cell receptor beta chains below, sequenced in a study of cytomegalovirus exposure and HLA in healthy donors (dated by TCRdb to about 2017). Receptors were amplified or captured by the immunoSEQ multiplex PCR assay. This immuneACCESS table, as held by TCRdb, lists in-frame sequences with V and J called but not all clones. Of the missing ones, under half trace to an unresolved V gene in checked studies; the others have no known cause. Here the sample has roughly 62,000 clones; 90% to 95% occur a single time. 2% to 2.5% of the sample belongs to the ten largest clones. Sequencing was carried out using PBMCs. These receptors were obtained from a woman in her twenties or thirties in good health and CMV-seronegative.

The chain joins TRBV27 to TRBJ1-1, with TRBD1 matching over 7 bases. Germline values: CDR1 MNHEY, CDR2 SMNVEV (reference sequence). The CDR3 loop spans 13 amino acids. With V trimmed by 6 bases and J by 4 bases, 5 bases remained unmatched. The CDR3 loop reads CASRVQGVTEAFF. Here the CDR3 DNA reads TGTGCCAGCAGGGTGCAGGGGGTCACTGAAGCTTTCTTT.

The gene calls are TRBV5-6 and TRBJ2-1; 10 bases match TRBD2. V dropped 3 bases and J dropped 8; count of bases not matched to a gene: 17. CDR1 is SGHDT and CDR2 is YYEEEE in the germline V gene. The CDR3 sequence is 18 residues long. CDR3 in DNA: TGTGCCAGCAGCTGGGGACTAGCGAGAGCCGTTTTGGGGGATGAGCAGTTCTTC. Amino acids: CASSWGLARAVLGDEQFF.

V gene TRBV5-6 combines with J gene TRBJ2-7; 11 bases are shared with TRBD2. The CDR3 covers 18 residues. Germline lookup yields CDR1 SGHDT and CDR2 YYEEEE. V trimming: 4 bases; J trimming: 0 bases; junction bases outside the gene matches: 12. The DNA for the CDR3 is TGTGCCAGCAGCCCCGGGCTAGCGGGAGGCGATCCCTCCTACGAGCAGTACTTC. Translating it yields CASSPGLAGGDPSYEQYF.

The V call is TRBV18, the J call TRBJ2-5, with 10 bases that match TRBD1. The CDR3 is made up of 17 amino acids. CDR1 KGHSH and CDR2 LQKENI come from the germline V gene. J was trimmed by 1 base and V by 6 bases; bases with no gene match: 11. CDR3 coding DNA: TGTGCCAGCTCCACGGGGGGACAGGGGACTTTCCAAGAGACCCAGTACTTC. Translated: CASSTGGQGTFQETQYF.

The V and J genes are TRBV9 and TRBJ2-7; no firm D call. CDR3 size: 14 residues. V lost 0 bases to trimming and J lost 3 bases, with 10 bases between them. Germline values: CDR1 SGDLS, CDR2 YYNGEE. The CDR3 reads CASSVEETLYEQYF. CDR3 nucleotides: TGTGCCAGCAGCGTAGAAGAGACACTCTACGAGCAGTACTTC.

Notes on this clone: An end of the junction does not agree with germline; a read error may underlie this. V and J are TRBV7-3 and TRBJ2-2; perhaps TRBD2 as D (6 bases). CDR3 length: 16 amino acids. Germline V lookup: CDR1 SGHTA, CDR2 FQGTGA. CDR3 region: CASSLGRTINTGELFF. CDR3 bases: TGTGCTAGCAGCTTAGGGAGGACTATCAACACCGGGGAGCTGTTTTTT.

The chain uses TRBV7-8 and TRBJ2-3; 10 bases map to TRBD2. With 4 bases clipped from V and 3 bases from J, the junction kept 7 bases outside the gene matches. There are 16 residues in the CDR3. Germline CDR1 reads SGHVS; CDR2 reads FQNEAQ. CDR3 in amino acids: CASSWGLAGETDTQYF. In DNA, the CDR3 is TGTGCCAGCAGCTGGGGGCTAGCGGGAGAAACAGATACGCAGTATTTT.

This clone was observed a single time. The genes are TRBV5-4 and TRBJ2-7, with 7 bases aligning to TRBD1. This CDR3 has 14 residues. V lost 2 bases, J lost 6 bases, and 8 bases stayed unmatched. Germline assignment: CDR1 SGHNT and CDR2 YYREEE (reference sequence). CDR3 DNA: TGTGCCAGCAGCTTAGGACAGGACTTCCTCGAGCAGTACTTC. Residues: CASSLGQDFLEQYF.

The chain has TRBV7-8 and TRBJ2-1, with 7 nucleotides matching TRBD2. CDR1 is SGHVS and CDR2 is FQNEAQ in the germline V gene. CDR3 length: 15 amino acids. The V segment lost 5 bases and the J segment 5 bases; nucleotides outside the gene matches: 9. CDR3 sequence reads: CASSGSSGGDNEQFF. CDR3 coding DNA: TGTGCCAGCAGCGGGTCTAGCGGAGGAGACAATGAGCAGTTCTTC.

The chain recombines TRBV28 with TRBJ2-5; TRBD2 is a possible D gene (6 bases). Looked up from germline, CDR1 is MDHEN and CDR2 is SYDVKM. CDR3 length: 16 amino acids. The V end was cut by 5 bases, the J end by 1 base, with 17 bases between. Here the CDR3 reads CASSHSPLGGQETQYF. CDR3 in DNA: TGTGCCAGCAGTCACTCACCCCTGGGGGGCCAAGAGACCCAGTACTTC.

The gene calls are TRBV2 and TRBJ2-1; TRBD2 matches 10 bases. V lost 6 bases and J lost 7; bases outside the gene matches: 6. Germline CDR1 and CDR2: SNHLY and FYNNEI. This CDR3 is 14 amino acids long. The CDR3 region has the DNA TGTGCCAGCAGCGACGCTAGCGGGAGAAATGAGCAGTTCTTC. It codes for CASSDASGRNEQFF.

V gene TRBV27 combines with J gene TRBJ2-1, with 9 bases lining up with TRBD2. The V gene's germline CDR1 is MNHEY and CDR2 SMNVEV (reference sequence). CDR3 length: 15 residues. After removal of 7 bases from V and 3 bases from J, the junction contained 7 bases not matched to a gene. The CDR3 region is CASTTGTSHYNEQFF. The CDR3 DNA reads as TGTGCCAGCACAACTGGGACTAGCCACTACAATGAGCAGTTCTTC.

CDR3 sequence: CASSLGTGKVNTEAFF. The DNA for the CDR3 is TGTGCCAGCAGCTTAGGGACAGGGAAAGTAAACACTGAAGCTTTCTTT. The chain links TRBV7-6 to TRBJ1-1; 8 bases align to TRBD1. This CDR3 region has 16 residues. Germline lookup yields CDR1 SGHVS and CDR2 FNYEAQ. V lost 1 base and J lost 2; bases outside the gene matches: 6. Based on the CDR3 plus reference TRBV7-6 and TRBJ1-1, the full variable domain is GAGVSQSPRYKVTKRGQDVALRCDPISGHVSLYWYRQALGQGPEFLTYFNYEAQQDKSGLPNDRFSAERPEGSISTLTIQRTEQRDSAMYRCASSLGTGKVNTEAFFGQGTRLTVV.

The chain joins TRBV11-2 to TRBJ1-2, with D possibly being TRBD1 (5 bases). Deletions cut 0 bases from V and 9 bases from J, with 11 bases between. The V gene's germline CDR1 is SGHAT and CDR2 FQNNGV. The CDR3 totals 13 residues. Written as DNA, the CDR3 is TGTGCCAGCAGCTTAGACAGGACACCGAGCTACACCTTC. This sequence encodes CASSLDRTPSYTF.

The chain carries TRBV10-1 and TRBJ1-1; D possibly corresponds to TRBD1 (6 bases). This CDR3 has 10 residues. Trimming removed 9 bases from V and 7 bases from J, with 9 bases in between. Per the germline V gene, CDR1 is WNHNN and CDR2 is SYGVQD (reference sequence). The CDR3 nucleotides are TGCGCCAGACCGGGACATGAAGCTTTCTTT. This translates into CARPGHEAFF.

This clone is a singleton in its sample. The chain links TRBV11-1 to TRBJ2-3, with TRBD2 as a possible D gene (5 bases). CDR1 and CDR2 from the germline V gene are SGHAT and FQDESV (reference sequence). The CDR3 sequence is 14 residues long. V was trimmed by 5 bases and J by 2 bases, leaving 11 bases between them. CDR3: CASSVLENTDTQYF. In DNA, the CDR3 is TGTGCCAGCAGCGTACTAGAAAACACAGATACGCAGTATTTT.

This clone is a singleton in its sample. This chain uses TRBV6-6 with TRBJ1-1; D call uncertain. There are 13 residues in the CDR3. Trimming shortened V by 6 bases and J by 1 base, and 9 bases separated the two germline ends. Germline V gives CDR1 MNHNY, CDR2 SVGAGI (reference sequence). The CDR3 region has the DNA TGTGCCAGCAGCAGAGGGCGGAACACTGAAGCTTTCTTT. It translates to CASSRGRNTEAFF.

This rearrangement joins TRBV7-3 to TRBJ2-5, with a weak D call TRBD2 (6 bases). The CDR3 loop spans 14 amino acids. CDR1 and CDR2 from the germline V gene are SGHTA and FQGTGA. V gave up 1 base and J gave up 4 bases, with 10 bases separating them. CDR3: CASSLNFGGETQYF. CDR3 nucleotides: TGTGCCAGCAGCTTAAATTTCGGGGGAGAGACCCAGTACTTC.

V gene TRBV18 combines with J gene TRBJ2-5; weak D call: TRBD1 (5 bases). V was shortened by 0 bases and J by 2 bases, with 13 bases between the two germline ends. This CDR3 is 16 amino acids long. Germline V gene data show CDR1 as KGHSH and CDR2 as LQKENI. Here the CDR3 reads CASSPPGRVPQETQYF. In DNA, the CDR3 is TGTGCCAGCTCACCACCGGGCAGGGTCCCACAAGAGACCCAGTACTTC.

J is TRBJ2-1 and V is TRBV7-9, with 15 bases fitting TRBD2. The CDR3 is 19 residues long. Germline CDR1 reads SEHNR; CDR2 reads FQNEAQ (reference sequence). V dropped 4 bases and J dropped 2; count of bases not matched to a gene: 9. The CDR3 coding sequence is TGTGCCAGCAGCTATGGTAGGACTAGCGGGAGGGTCCCCTACAATGAGCAGTTCTTC. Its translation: CASSYGRTSGRVPYNEQFF.